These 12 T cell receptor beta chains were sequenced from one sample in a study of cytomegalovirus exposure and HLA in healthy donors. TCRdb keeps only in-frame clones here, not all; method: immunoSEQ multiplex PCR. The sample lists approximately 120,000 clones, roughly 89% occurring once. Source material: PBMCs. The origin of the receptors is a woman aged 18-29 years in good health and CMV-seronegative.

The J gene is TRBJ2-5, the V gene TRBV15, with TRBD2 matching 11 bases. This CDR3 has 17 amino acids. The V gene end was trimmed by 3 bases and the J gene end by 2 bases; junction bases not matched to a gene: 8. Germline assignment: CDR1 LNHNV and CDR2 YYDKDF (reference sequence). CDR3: CATSRVGIAGGQETQYF. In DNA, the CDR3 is TGTGCCACCAGCAGGGTCGGAATAGCGGGGGGGCAAGAGACCCAGTACTTC. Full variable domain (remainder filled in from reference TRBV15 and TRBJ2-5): DAMVIQNPRYQVTQFGKPVTLSCSQTLNHNVMYWYQQKSSQAPKLLFHYYDKDFNNEADTPDNFQSRRPNTSFCFLDIRSPGLGDTAMYLCATSRVGIAGGQETQYFGPGTRLLVL.

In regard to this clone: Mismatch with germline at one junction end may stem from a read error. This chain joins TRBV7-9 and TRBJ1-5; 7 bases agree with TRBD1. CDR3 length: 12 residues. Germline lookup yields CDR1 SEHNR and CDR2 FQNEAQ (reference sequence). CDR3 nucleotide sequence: TGTGCCAGCAGCTTCCCAGGGGGTATCGTGAATTTT. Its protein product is CASSFPGGIVNF.

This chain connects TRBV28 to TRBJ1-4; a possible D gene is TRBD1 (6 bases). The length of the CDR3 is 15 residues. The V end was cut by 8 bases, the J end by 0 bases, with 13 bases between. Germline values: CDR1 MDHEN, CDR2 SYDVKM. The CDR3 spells CASCYYRATNEKLFF. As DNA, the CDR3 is TGTGCCAGCTGCTATTACAGGGCAACTAATGAAAAACTGTTTTTT.

CDR3 protein: CASSMGREGQPQHF. The CDR3, as DNA: TGTGCCAGTAGTATGGGGCGGGAAGGGCAGCCCCAGCATTTT. V usage is TRBV19 and J usage is TRBJ1-5; tentative D call: TRBD1 (5 bases). The CDR3 loop spans 14 amino acids. The germline V gene has CDR1 LNHDA and CDR2 SQIVND (reference sequence). V lost 3 bases, J lost 7 bases, and 13 bases lay in between.

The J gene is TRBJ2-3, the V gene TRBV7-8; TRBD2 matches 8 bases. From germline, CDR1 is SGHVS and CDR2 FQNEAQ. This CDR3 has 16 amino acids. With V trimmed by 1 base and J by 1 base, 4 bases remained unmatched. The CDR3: CASSLGSGSGTDTQYF. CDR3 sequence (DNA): TGTGCCAGCAGCTTAGGGAGCGGGAGTGGCACAGATACGCAGTATTTT.

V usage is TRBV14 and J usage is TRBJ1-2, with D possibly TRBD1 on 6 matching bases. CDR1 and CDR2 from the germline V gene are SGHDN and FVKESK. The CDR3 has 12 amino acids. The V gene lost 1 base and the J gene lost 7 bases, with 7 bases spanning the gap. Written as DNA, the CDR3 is TGTGCCAGCAGCCAAGGCAGGGGTGGCTACACCTTC. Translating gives CASSQGRGGYTF.

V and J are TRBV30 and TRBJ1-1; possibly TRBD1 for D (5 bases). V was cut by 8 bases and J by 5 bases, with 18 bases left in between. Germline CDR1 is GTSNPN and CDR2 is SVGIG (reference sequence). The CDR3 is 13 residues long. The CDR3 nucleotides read TGTGCCCGAAATAACGGGGGGGTGACTGAAGCTTTCTTT. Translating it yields CARNNGGVTEAFF.

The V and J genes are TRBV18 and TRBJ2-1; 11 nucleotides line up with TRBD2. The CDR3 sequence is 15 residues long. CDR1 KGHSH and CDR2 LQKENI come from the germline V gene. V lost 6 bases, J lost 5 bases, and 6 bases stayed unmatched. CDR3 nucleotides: TGTGCCAGCTCTGTGGGACTAGCGGACGACAATGAGCAGTTCTTC. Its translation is CASSVGLADDNEQFF. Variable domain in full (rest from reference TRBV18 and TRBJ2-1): NAGVMQNPRHLVRRRGQEARLRCSPMKGHSHVYWYRQLPEEGLKFMVYLQKENIIDESGMPKERFSAEFPKEGPSILRIQQVVRGDSAAYFCASSVGLADDNEQFFGPGTRLTVL.

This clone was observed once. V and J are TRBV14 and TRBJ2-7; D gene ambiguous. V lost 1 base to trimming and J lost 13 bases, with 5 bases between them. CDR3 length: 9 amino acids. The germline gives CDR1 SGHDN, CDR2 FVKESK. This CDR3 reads CASSQGSYV. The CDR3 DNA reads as TGTGCCAGCAGCCAAGGGAGTTACGTC.

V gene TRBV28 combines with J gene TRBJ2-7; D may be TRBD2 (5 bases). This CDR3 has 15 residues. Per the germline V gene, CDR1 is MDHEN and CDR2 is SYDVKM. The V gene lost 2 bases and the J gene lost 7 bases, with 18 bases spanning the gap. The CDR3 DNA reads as TGTGCCAGCAGTTTAGCGGACTCGAGCCACCAAGAGCAGTACTTC. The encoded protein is CASSLADSSHQEQYF.

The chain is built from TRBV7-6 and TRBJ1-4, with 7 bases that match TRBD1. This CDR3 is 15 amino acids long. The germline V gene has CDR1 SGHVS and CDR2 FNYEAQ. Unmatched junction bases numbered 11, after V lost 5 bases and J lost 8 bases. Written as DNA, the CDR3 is TGTGCCAGCAGCCCAACCGGGACAGTGATGGAAAAACTGTTTTTT. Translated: CASSPTGTVMEKLFF.

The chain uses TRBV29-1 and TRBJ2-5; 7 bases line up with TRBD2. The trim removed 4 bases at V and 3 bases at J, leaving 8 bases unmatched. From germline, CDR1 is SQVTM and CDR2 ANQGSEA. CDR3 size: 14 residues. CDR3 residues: CSVGGGSGEETQYF. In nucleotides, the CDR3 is TGCAGCGTTGGGGGCGGGAGTGGCGAAGAGACCCAGTACTTC.